The present TCR beta chain was sequenced within a study of blood T cell repertoires in COVID-19. Study context: From T cells, B-cell-depleted T cells, or PBMCs came the material, which was cDNA or gDNA.

Produced via immunoSEQ multiplex PCR; TCRdb's table is partial and in-frame only. Of tens of thousands of clones in the sample, about 82% were seen once. Germline loops: CDR1 SGHTA, CDR2 FQGNSA. CDR3 length equals 14 residues. The V and J ends lost 5 bases and 4 bases, in that order; junction bases with no gene match: 5. This clonotype was sampled from a human donor in a cohort sampled during active COVID-19. The sample comprised peripheral blood. The chain couples TRBV7-2 to TRBJ2-3; TRBD1 matches 8 bases. In DNA form, the CDR3 reads TGTGCCAGCAGCCGCCAGGGGGCGCCAGATACGCAGTATTTT. The encoded protein is CASSRQGAPDTQYF.